This T cell receptor (beta chain) was obtained from a study of T cells of healthy individuals. This clonotype showed up many times. TCRdb itself ran the 5' RACE reads through MiXCR, one entry per CDR3 protein. The sample carries fewer than 90,000 distinct CDR3 sequences, about 4.8% recorded once. There are 12 residues in the CDR3. The V end was cut by 10 bases, the J end by 2 bases, with 11 bases between. CDR1 and CDR2 from the germline V gene are MNHEY and SVGEGT. The TCR comes from a female donor in good health. The chain couples TRBV6-2 or TRBV6-3 to TRBJ1-2, with D uncertain. CDR3 sequence reads: CATNGGNYGYTF. The DNA for the CDR3 is TGTGCCACCAATGGAGGGAACTATGGCTACACCTTC.